The 3 T cell receptor beta chains reported below all come from one sample, sequenced in a study of blood T cell repertoires in COVID-19. Assay used: immunoSEQ multiplex PCR; TCRdb lists only in-frame clones, some missing. The sample contains 73,000 or so clones, about 91% of which appear only once. The sequenced material came from peripheral blood. These receptor sequences come from a human donor with active COVID-19. The donor label of this sample is uncertain.

Only a few counts were recorded for this clone. V gene TRBV3-1 (or the pseudogene TRBV3-2) combines with J gene TRBJ1-6; no definite D call. The CDR3 contains 13 residues. V was clipped by 4 bases and J by 14 bases, with 15 bases between them. The germline CDR1 and CDR2 sequences are LGHDT and YNNKEL (reference sequence). This chain's CDR3 is CASSPAGIGALHF. CDR3 DNA sequence: TGTGCCAGCAGCCCCGCCGGGATCGGGGCCCTCCACTTT.

The chain uses TRBV6-1 and TRBJ1-2; TRBD1 aligns across 7 bases. The CDR3 spans 15 residues. After removal of 0 bases from V and 2 bases from J, the junction contained 3 bases not matched to a gene. From germline, CDR1 is MNHNS and CDR2 SASEGT. CDR3: CASSEALGGNYGYTF. The CDR3 DNA follows: TGTGCCAGCAGTGAAGCGCTAGGGGGCAACTATGGCTACACCTTC.

The chain combines TRBV30 with TRBJ1-2; TRBD1 aligns across 9 bases. V was clipped by 4 bases and J by 12 bases; unmatched bases: 6. CDR3 length: 11 amino acids. CDR1 is GTSNPN, CDR2 SVGIG, per germline (reference sequence). DNA for the CDR3: TGTGCCTGGACGGGGGGACAGGGTCACACCTTC. Translated: CAWTGGQGHTF. Full variable domain (remainder filled in from reference TRBV30 and TRBJ1-2): SQTIHQWPATLVQPVGSPLSLECTVEGTSNPNLYWYRQAAGRGLQLLFYSVGIGQISSEVPQNLSASRPQDRQFILSSKKLLLSDSGFYLCAWTGGQGHTFGSGTRLTVV.